This T cell receptor beta chain was sequenced in a study of tumor and adjacent non-tumor tissue in lung cancer. Background on the study: Each sample yielded approximately 4 million productive TCRbeta reads on average.

TCRbeta libraries were built with three rounds of nested PCR, modified from ARM-PCR. A single record per CDR3 protein comes from TCRdb applying MiXCR to the multiplex PCR reads. The sample lists around 70,000 distinct CDR3 sequences, less than 80% occurring once. This sample's RNA came from whole unsorted tissue. Study-wide results and caveats: TCR diversity was significantly greater in tumor than normal lung tissue. Patients with more diverse tumor TCRs had worse survival. Tumor repertoires had a smaller top 100 clone share than normal lung.

Per germline, CDR1 MNHEY and CDR2 SVGAGI. Trimming at V came to 6 bases and at J to 10 bases, leaving 12 bases not matched to a gene. This CDR3 is built from 15 residues. Concerning this clonotype: The antigen is unknown.

Sequencing input: lung tumor tissue. This chain connects TRBV6-5 to TRBJ1-6, with 7 bases aligning to TRBD1. This TCR came from a man in his sixties with non-small cell lung cancer. CDR3 loop: CASRAPGQLNSPLHF. The DNA of the CDR3 is TGTGCCAGCAGAGCCCCGGGACAGCTAAACTCACCCCTCCACTTT.